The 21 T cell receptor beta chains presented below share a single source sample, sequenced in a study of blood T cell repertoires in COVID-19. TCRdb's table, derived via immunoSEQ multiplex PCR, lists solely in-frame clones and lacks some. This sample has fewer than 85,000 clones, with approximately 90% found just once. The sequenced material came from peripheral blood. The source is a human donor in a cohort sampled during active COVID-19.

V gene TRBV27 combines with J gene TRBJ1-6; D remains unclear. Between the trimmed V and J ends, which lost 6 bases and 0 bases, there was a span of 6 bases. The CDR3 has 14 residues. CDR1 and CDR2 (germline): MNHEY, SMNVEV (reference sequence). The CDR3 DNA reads TGTGCCAGCAGCACTAGCTCCTATAATTCACCCCTCCACTTT. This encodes CASSTSSYNSPLHF.

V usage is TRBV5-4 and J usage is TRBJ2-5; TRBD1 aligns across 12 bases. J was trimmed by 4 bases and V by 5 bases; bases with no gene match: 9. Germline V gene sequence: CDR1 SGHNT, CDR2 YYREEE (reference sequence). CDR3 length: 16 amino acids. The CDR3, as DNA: TGTGCCAGCAGTTTCCCCGGGACAGGGGGCTCAGAGACCCAGTACTTC. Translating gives CASSFPGTGGSETQYF.

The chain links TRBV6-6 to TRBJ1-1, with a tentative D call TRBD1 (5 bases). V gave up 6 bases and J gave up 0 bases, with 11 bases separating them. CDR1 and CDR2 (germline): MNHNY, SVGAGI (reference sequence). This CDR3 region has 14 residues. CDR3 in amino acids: CASSKQDLNTEAFF. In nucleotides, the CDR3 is TGTGCCAGCAGCAAACAGGACCTGAACACTGAAGCTTTCTTT.

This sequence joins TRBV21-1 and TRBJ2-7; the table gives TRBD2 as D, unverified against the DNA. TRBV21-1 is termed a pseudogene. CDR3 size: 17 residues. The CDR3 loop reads CASSKSGRLAGYYEQYF. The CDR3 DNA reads TGTGCCAGCAGCAAATCGGGAAGACTAGCGGGCTACTACGAGCAGTACTTC.

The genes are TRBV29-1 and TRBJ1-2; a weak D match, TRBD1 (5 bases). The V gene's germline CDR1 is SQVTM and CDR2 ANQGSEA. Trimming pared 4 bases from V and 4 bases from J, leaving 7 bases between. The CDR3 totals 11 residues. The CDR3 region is CSVGDFYGYTF. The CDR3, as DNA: TGCAGCGTTGGGGACTTCTATGGCTACACCTTC.

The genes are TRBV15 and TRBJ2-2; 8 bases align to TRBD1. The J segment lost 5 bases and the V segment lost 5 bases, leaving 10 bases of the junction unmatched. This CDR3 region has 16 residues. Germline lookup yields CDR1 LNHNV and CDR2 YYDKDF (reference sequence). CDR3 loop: CATSLKSDRATGELFF. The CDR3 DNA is TGTGCCACCAGCCTCAAATCGGACAGGGCGACCGGGGAGCTGTTTTTT.

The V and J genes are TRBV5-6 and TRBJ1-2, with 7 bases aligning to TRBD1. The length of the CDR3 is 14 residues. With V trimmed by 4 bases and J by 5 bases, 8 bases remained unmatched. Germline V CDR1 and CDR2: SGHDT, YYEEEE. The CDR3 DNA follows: TGTGCCAGCAGCGAGACAGGGCGAGGGTATGGCTACACCTTC. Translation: CASSETGRGYGYTF.

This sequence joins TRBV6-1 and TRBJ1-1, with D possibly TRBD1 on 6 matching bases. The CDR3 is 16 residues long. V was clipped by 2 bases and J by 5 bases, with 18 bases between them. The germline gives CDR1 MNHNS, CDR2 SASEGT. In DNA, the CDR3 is TGTGCCAGCAGTGAAAGGCAGGGGCGGGTACGAACTGAAGCTTTCTTT. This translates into CASSERQGRVRTEAFF.

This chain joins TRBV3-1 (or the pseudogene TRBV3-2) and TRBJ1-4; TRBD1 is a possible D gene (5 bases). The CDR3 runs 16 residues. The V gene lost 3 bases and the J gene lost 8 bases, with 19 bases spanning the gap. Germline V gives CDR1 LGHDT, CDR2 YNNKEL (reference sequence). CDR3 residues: CASSHSWAGYEEKLFF. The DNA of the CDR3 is TGTGCCAGCAGCCACAGCTGGGCAGGGTATGAGGAAAAACTGTTTTTT.

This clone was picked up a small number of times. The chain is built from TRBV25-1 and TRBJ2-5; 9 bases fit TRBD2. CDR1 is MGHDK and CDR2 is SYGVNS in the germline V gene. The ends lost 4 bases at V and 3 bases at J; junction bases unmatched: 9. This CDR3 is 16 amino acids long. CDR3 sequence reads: CASSGVAGEEKETQYF. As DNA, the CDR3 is TGTGCCAGCAGTGGAGTAGCGGGGGAGGAAAAAGAGACCCAGTACTTC.

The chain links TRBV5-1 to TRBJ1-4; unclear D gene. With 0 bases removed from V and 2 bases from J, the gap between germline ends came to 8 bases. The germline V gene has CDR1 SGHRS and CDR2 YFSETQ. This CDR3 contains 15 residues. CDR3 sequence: CASSLGRGTNEKLFF. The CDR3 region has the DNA TGCGCCAGCAGCTTGGGTCGAGGTACTAATGAAAAACTGTTTTTT. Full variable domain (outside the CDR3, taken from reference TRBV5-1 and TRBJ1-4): KAGVTQTPRYLIKTRGQQVTLSCSPISGHRSVSWYQQTPGQGLQFLFEYFSETQRNKGNFPGRFSGRQFSNSRSEMNVSTLELGDSALYLCASSLGRGTNEKLFFGSGTQLSVL.

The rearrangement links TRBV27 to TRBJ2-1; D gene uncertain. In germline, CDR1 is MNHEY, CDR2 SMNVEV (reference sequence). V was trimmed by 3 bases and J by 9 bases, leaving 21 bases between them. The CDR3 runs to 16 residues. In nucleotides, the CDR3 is TGTGCCAGCAGTTTGTGGCAGGCCTCGCCCTACGGTGAGCAGTTCTTC. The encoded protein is CASSLWQASPYGEQFF.

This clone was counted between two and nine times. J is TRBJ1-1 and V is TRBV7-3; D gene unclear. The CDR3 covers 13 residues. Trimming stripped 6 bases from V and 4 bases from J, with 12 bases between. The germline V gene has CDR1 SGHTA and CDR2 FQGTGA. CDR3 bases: TGTGCCAGCAGTTTCGGTGAGGGCACTGAAGCTTTCTTT. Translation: CASSFGEGTEAFF.

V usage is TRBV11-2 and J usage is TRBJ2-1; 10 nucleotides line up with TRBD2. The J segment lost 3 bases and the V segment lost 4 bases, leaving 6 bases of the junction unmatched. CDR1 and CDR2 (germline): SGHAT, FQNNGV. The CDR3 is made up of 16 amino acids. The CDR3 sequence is CASSSLAGENYNEQFF. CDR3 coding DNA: TGTGCCAGCAGCTCGCTAGCGGGGGAGAACTACAATGAGCAGTTCTTC.

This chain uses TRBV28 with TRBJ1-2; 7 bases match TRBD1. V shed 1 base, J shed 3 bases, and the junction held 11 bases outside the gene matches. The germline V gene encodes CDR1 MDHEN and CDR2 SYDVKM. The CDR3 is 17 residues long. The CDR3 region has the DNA TGTGCCAGCAGTTTATTGACAGGGTGGGGGGAAGACTATGGCTACACCTTC. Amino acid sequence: CASSLLTGWGEDYGYTF.

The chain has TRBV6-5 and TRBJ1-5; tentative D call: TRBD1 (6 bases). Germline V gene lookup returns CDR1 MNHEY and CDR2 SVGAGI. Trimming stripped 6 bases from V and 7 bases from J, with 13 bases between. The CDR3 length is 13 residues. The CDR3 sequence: CASRPPGGQPQHF. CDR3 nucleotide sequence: TGTGCCAGCAGACCTCCGGGGGGCCAGCCCCAGCATTTT.

The CDR3 DNA follows: TGTGCCTGGAGCGAGAAAGGGGCCACGTGGTGGGAGCCCCAGCATTTT. Protein: CAWSEKGATWWEPQHF. The rearrangement joins TRBV30 to TRBJ1-5, with a possible D match to TRBD1 (5 bases). The CDR3 spans 16 residues. Trimming took off 3 bases at V and 8 bases at J, with 23 bases between the two ends. Germline CDR1 reads GTSNPN; CDR2 reads SVGIG (reference sequence).

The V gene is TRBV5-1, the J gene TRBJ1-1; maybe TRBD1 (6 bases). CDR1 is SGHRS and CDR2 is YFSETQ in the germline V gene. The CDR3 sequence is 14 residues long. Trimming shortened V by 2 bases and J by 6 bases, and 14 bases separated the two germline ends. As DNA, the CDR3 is TGCGCCAGCAGCTTACAAGACAGGTTTGCTGAAGCTTTCTTT. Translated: CASSLQDRFAEAFF.

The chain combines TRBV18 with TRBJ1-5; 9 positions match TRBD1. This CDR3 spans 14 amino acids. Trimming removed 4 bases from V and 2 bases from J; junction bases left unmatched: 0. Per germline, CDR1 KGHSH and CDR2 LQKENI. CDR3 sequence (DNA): TGTGCCAGCTCACGGACAGGGGGCAATCAGCCCCAGCATTTT. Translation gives CASSRTGGNQPQHF.

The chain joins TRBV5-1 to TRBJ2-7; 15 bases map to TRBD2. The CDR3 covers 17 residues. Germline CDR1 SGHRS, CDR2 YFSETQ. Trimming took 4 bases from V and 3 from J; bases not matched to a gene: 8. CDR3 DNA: TGCGCCAGCAGCCCGGCGGGACTAGCGGGGGGCAACTACGAGCAGTACTTC. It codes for CASSPAGLAGGNYEQYF.

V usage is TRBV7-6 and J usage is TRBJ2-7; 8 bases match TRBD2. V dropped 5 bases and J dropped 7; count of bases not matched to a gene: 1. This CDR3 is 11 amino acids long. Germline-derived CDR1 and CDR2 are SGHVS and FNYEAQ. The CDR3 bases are TGTGCCAGCAGCCCGGGGGGGGAGCAGTACTTC. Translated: CASSPGGEQYF.